This TCR beta chain appears in the sequencing data of a study of siplizumab effects on memory and regulatory T cells. This CDR3 is 12 amino acids long. Trimming left V 5 bases short and J 15 bases short, with 18 bases between. The V gene's germline CDR1 is SGHDT and CDR2 YYEEEE. The method was immunoSEQ multiplex PCR; TCRdb's version includes in-frame clones alone and lacks a portion of them. The sample has about 100,000 clones, 90% to 95% seen once. The TCR originated in a human donor in good health. This chain uses TRBV5-6 with TRBJ2-1; D tentatively fits TRBD1 or TRBD2 (5 bases each). Sequencing was performed on Tregs sorted from blood. CDR3 sequence: CASSYTGTDPFF. The CDR3 DNA follows: TGTGCCAGCAGTTATACCGGGACGGATCCGTTCTTC.